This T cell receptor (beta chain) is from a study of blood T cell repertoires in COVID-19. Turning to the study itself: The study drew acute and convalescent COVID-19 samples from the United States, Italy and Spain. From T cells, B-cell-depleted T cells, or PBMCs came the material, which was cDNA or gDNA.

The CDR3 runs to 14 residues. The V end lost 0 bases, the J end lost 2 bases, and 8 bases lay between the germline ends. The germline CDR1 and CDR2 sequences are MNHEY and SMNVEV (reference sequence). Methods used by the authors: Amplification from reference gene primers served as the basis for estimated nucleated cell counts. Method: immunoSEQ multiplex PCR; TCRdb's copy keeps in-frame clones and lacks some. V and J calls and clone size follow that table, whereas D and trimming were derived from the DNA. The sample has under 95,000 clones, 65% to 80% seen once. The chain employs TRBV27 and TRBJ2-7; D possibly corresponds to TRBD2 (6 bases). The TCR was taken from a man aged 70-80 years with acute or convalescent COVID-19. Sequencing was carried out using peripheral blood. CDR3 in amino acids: CASSLSAGTYEQYF. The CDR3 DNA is TGTGCCAGCAGTTTATCGGCGGGGACCTACGAGCAGTACTTC.